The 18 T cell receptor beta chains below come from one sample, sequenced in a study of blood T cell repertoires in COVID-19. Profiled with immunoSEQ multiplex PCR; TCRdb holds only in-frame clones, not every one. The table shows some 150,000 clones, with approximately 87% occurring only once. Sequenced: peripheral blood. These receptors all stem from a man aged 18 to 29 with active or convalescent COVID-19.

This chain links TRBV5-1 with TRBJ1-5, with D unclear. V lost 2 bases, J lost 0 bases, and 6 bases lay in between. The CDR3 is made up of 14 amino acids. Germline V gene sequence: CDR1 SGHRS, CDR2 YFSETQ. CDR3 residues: CASSFGDSNQPQHF. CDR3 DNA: TGCGCCAGCAGCTTCGGGGATAGCAATCAGCCCCAGCATTTT. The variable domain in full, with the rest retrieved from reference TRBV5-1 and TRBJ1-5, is KAGVTQTPRYLIKTRGQQVTLSCSPISGHRSVSWYQQTPGQGLQFLFEYFSETQRNKGNFPGRFSGRQFSNSRSEMNVSTLELGDSALYLCASSFGDSNQPQHFGDGTRLSIL.

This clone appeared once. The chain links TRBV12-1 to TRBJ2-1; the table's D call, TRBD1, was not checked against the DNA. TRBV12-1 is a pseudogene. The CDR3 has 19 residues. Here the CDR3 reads CASSFHRGRACFRYNEQFF. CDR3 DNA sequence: TGTGCCAGCAGCTTCCACAGGGGCCGTGCGTGTTTTCGTTACAATGAGCAGTTCTTC.

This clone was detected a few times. The CDR3 coding sequence is TGTGCCACCACAAACAGGGTTAACACTGAAGCTTTCTTT. It codes for CATTNRVNTEAFF. The chain uses TRBV15 and TRBJ1-1, with D tentatively TRBD1 (6 bases). The CDR3 is 13 residues long. V lost 7 bases to trimming and J lost 2 bases, with 11 bases between them. Germline CDR1 and CDR2: LNHNV and YYDKDF (reference sequence).

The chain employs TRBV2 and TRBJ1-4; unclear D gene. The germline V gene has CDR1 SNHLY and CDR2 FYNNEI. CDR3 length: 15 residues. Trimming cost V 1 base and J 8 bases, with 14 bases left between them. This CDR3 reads CASSEGRARGEKLFF. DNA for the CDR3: TGTGCCAGCAGTGAAGGGAGGGCTCGAGGCGAAAAACTGTTTTTT.

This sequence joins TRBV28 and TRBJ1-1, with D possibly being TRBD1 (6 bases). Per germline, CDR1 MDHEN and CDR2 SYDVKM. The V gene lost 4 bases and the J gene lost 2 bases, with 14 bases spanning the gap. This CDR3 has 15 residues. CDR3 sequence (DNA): TGTGCCAGCAGTTCCCTAGGGGGAATTAACACTGAAGCTTTCTTT. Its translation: CASSSLGGINTEAFF.

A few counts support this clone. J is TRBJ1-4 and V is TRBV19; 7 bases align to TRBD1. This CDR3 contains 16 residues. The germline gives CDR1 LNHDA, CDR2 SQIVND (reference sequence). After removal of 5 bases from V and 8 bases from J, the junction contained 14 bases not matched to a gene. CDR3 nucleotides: TGTGCCAGTAGTCCCAGGACAGGCGCTAACTACGAAAAACTGTTTTTT. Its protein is CASSPRTGANYEKLFF.

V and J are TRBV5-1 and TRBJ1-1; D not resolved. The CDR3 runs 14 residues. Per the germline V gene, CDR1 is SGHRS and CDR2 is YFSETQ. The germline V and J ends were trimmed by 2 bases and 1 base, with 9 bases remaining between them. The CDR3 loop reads CASSFEASNTEAFF. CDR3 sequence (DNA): TGCGCCAGCAGCTTTGAGGCGTCGAACACTGAAGCTTTCTTT.

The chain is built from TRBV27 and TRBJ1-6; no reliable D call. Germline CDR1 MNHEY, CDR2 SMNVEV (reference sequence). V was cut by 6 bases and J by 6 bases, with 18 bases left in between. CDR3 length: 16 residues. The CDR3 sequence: CASSLPRQIGNSPLHF. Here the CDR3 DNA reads TGTGCCAGCAGCCTGCCGCGGCAGATTGGTAATTCACCCCTCCACTTT.

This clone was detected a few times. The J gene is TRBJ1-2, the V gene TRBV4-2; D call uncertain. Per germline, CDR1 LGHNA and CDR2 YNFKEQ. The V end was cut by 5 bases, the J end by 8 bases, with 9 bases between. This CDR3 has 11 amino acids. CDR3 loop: CASSEMRGYTF. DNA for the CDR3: TGTGCCAGCAGCGAGATGAGAGGCTACACCTTC.

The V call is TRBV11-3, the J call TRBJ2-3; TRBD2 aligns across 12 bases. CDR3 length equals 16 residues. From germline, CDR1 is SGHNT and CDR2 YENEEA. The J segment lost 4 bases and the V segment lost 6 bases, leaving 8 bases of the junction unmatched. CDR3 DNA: TGTGCCAGCAGGGGGGAGACTAGCGGGGGCGCAGATACGCAGTATTTT. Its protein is CASRGETSGGADTQYF.

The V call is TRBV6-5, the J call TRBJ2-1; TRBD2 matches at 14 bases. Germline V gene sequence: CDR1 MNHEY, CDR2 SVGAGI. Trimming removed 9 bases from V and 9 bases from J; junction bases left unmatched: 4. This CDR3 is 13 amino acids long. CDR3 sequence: CASRLAGGVEQFF. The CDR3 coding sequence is TGTGCCAGTAGACTAGCGGGAGGGGTTGAGCAGTTCTTC.

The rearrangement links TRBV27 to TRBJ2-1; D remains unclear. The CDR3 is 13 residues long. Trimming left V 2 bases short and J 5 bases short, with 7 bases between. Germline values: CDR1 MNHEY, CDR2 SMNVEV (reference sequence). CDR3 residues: CASSLDKNNEQFF. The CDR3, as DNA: TGTGCCAGCAGTTTAGACAAGAACAATGAGCAGTTCTTC.

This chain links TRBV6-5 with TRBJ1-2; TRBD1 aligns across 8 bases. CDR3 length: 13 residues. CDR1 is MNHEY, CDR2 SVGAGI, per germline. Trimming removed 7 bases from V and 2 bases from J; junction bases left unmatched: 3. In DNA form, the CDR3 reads TGTGCCAGCACCCAGGGGGCAAACTATGGCTACACCTTC. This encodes CASTQGANYGYTF.

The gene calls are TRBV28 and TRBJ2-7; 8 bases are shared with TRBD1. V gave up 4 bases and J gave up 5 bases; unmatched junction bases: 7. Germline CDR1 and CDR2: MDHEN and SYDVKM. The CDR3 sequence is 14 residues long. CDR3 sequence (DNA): TGTGCCAGCAGTTCCCCGGGACAGGCCGACGAGCAGTACGTC. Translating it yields CASSSPGQADEQYV.

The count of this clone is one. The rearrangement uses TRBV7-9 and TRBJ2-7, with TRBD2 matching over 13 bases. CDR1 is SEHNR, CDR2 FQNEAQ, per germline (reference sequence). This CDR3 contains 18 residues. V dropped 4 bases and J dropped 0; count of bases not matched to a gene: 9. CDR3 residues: CASSWGLAGSRISYEQYF. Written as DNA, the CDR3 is TGTGCCAGCAGCTGGGGACTAGCGGGATCTCGAATCTCCTACGAGCAGTACTTC. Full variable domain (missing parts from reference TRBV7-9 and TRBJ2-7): DTGVSQNPRHKITKRGQNVTFRCDPISEHNRLYWYRQTLGQGPEFLTYFQNEAQLEKSRLLSDRFSAERPKGSFSTLEIQRTEQGDSAMYLCASSWGLAGSRISYEQYFGPGTRLTVT.

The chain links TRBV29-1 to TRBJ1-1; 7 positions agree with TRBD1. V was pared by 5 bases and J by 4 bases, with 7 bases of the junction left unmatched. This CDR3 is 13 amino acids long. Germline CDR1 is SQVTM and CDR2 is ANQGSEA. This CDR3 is CSVLRDRATEAFF. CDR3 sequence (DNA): TGCAGCGTTTTAAGAGACAGGGCCACTGAAGCTTTCTTT.

This chain's CDR3 is CASSLELAIDTQYF. CDR3 bases: TGTGCCAGCAGCTTGGAACTAGCGATAGATACGCAGTATTTT. The V gene is TRBV5-6, the J gene TRBJ2-3; 7 bases agree with TRBD2. The V gene end was trimmed by 0 bases and the J gene end by 5 bases; junction bases not matched to a gene: 3. The CDR3 runs to 14 residues. CDR1 SGHDT and CDR2 YYEEEE come from the germline V gene.

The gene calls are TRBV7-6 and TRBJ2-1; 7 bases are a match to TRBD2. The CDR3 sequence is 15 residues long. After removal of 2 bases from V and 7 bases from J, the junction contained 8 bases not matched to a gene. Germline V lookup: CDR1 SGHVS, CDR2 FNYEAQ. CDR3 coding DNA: TGTGCCAGCAGCTTACTAGCGGTCCAAGGAAATGAGCAGTTCTTC. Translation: CASSLLAVQGNEQFF.